This T cell receptor (beta chain) appears in the sequencing data of a study of blood T cells in healthy people across ages. As concerns this clonotype: Germline is not matched at one junction end, which may reflect a read error.

The second PCR ran roughly 7 to 12 cycles with a sample-barcoded 5' primer and J-beta primers. TCRdb processed the 5' RACE reads anew with MiXCR; each CDR3 protein has one entry. Of roughly 410,000 distinct CDR3 sequences in the sample, over 45% were seen once. CDR1 and CDR2 (germline): KGHSH, LQKENI. CDR3 length: 15 residues. Every donor provided 8.5 to 10 milliliters of peripheral blood. At least 7 million PBMCs were isolated per sample. The specimen was blood. This rearrangement joins TRBV18 to TRBJ1-1; a possible D gene is TRBD1 (5 bases). This TCR was sampled from a man in his 60s in good health. CDR3 coding DNA: TGTGTCAGCTCGGTAGGGGTACGTAGGAACACTGAAGCTTTCTTT. This translates into CVSSVGVRRNTEAFF.